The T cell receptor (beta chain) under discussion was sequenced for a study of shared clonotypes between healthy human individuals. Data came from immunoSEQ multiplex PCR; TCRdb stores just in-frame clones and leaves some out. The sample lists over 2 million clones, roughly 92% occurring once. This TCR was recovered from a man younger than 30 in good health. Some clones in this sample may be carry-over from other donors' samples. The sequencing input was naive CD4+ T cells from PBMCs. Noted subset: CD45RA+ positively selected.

CDR3 sequence: CASSFSGLFNEKLFF. The CDR3 nucleotides are TGTGCCAGCAGCTTCTCTGGGCTCTTTAATGAAAAACTGTTTTTT. The chain uses TRBV7-2 and TRBJ1-4, with D unresolved. Germline V gives CDR1 SGHTA, CDR2 FQGNSA. This CDR3 is built from 15 residues. V dropped 3 bases and J dropped 4 bases, with 12 bases sitting between them.